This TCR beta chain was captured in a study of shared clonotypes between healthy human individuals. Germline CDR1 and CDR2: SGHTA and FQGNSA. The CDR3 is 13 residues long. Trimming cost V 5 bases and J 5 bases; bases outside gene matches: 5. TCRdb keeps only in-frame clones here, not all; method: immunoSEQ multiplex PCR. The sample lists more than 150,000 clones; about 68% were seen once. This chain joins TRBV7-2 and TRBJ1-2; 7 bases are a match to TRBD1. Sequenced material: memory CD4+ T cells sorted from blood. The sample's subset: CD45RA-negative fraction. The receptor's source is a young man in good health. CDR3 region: CASSRLQGYGYTF. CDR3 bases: TGTGCCAGCAGCCGATTACAGGGGTATGGCTACACCTTC.